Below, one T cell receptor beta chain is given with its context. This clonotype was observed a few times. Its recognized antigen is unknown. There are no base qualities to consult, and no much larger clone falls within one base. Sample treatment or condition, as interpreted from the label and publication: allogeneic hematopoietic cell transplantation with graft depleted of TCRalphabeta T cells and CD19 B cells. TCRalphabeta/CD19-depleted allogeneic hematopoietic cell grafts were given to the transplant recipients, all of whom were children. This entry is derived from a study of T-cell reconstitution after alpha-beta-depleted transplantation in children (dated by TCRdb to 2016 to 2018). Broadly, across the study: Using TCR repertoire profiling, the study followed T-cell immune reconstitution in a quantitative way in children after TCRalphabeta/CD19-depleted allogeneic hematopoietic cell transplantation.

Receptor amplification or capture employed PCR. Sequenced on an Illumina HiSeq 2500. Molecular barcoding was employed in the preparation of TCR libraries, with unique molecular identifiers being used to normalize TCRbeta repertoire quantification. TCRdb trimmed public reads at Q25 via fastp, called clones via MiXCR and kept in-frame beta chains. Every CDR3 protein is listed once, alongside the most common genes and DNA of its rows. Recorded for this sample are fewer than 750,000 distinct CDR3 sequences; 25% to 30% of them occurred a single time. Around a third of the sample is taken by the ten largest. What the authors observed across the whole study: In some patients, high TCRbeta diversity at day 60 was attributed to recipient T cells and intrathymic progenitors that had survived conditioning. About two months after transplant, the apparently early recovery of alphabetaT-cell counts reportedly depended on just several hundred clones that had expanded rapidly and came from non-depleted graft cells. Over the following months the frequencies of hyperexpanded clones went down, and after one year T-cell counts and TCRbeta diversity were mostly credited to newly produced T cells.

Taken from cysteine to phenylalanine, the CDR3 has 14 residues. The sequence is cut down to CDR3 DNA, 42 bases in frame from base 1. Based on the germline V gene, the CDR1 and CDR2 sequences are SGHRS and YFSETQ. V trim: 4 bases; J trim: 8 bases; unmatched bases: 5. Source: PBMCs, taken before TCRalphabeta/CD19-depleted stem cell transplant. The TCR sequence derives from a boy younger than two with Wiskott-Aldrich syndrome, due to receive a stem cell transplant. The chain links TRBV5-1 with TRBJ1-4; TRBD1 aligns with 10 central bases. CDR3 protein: CASSPGTGEEKLFF. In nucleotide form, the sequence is TGCGCCAGCAGCCCCGGGACAGGGGAAGAAAAACTGTTTTTT.